The rows below give T cell receptor beta chains drawn from one sample of a study of cytomegalovirus exposure and HLA in healthy donors. The assay was immunoSEQ multiplex PCR, and TCRdb's table has in-frame clones only and misses some. This table holds approximately 150,000 clones, 80% to 90% found once. The sample comprised PBMCs. These receptors were collected from a man between 18 and 29 years old in good health and CMV-seropositive. Each CDR3 is given with its conserved first and last residue. Fields, in order: D gene, V gene, clone size, J gene, CDR3 DNA, CDR3 protein. The D gene is left open where the match is weak. Some rows mark clone size as missing; the rest say once, few, many or name a class of expanded clone.

.	TRBV30	.	TRBJ2-5	TGTGCCTGGAGTTCGGAGACCCAGTACTTC	CAWSSETQYF
.	TRBV5-1	.	TRBJ1-1	TGCGCCAGCAGCTTGGCGGCCAGACTACCGAACACTGAAGCTTTCTTT	CASSLAARLPNTEAFF
TRBD2	TRBV9	.	TRBJ2-3	TGTGCCAGCAGCGTAGCAGCGGGATTCGGTGATGGGTCAGATACGCAGTATTTT	CASSVAAGFGDGSDTQYF
.	TRBV4-1	.	TRBJ2-1	TGCGCCAGCAGCCAAGTTGACATTATCTCCTACAATGAGCAGTTCTTC	CASSQVDIISYNEQFF
TRBD1	TRBV10-3	.	TRBJ1-1	TGTGCCATCAGTGGGGTGACAGGGGATTGGGGTACTGAAGCTTTCTTT	CAISGVTGDWGTEAFF
TRBD1	TRBV10-1	once	TRBJ2-5	TGCGCCAGCAGTGGAGGGACAGGGGGAGAGACCCAGTACTTC	CASSGGTGGETQYF
TRBD2	TRBV10-2	.	TRBJ2-2	TGCGCCAGCAAAGGAAGGACTAGCGGGTGGGGGAACACCGGGGAGCTGTTTTTT	CASKGRTSGWGNTGELFF
TRBD1	TRBV28	.	TRBJ2-7	TGTGCCAGCCGTAGGACAGGGTACGAGCAGTACTTC	CASRRTGYEQYF
.	TRBV4-1	.	TRBJ1-4	TGCGCCAGCAGGTCAGGGTATGAAAAACTGTTTTTT	CASRSGYEKLFF
.	TRBV5-1	.	TRBJ2-3	TGCGCCAGCAGCTTGGCCATCGGGGATACGCAGTATTTT	CASSLAIGDTQYF
.	TRBV29-1	.	TRBJ2-7	TGCAGCGTTTGGAGGGGAAATTACGAGCAGTACTTC	CSVWRGNYEQYF
TRBD1	TRBV11-1	few	TRBJ2-3	TGTGCCAGCAGCTTAGGACAGGGCGATACGCAGTATTTT	CASSLGQGDTQYF
.	TRBV2	.	TRBJ2-7	TGTGCCAGCAGCGAAGACTTCTACGAGCAGTACTTC	CASSEDFYEQYF
TRBD2	TRBV18	.	TRBJ2-7	TGTGCCAGCTCACCACCGGGTAGCGGGGCCTACGAGCAGTACTTC	CASSPPGSGAYEQYF
TRBD1	TRBV30	.	TRBJ1-1	TGTGCCTGGGATGACAGGGTCACTGAAGCTTTCTTT	CAWDDRVTEAFF
.	TRBV19	.	TRBJ1-2	TGTGCCAGTTCCAGTTGGACAGCTTATGGCTACACCTTC	CASSSWTAYGYTF
.	TRBV11-2	.	TRBJ1-1	TGTGCCAGCAGCTTAGGACAGCACACTGAAGCTTTCTTT	CASSLGQHTEAFF
TRBD2	TRBV6-5	.	TRBJ2-3	TGTGCCAGCAGTTACTCGGGCGGGAGCGGGAATACGCAGTATTTT	CASSYSGGSGNTQYF
TRBD1	TRBV7-9	.	TRBJ1-2	TGTGCCAGCAGCCCCCGTGCAGGGGGCGATGGCTACACCTTC	CASSPRAGGDGYTF
.	TRBV7-9	.	TRBJ1-2	TGTGCCAGCAGCTTAGAAAGACTATTC	CASSLERLF
.	TRBV28	once	TRBJ2-7	TGTGCCAGCACCCGCAGGGACGAGCAGTACTTC	CASTRRDEQYF
.	TRBV7-6	.	TRBJ2-2	TGTGCCAGCCTCCGGAGGGCCGGGGTCGGGGAGCTGTTTTTT	CASLRRAGVGELFF
TRBD2	TRBV4-1	.	TRBJ2-2	TGCGCCAGCAGCCAAGTTTTGTCCACTAGCGGGAAGGGCGGGGAGCTGTTTTTT	CASSQVLSTSGKGGELFF
.	TRBV10-3	.	TRBJ1-5	TGTGCCATCAGTTCCCAAAATGGCAGTCAGCCCCAGCATTTT	CAISSQNGSQPQHF
TRBD1	TRBV6-5	.	TRBJ1-1	TGTGCCAGCAGTTACGCAACAGGGGGGCGGACTGAAGCTTTCTTT	CASSYATGGRTEAFF
TRBD2	TRBV7-9	.	TRBJ2-5	TGTGCCAGCAGGCCAAATACTAGCGGGGGGCGAGAGACCCAGTACTTC	CASRPNTSGGRETQYF
.	TRBV7-9	.	TRBJ2-1	TGTGCCAGCAGCTCCGGGAGTGGGAATGAGCAGTTCTTC	CASSSGSGNEQFF
TRBD1	TRBV7-3	few	TRBJ1-1	TGTGCCGCGCCCAGGGGGCGTACTGAAGCTTTCTTT	CAAPRGRTEAFF
.	TRBV30	.	TRBJ1-4	TGTGCCTGGAGTGTACGGTCAGGCTTTGATGAAAAACTGTTTTTT	CAWSVRSGFDEKLFF
.	TRBV30	.	TRBJ1-4	TGTGCCTGGAGTGTCCTGGGAGGGGGAGGAGAAAAACTGTTTTTT	CAWSVLGGGGEKLFF
.	TRBV27	.	TRBJ1-1	TGTGCCAGCAGTGTTACAGGGAACACTGAAGCTTTCTTT	CASSVTGNTEAFF
.	TRBV6-1	.	TRBJ2-7	TGTGCCAGCAGTGACAGATTCTCCTACGAGCAGTACTTC	CASSDRFSYEQYF
TRBD1	TRBV29-1	.	TRBJ1-2	TGCAGCGTTGAACCGACAGGGTGGAACTATGGCTACACCTTC	CSVEPTGWNYGYTF
.	TRBV19	.	TRBJ1-5	TGTGCCAGTAGCCTTGGGGGGGGTGCGAGGCAGCCCCAGCATTTT	CASSLGGGARQPQHF